This TCR beta chain was sequenced for a study of HIV-infected patients and healthy controls. This clonotype was found many times. Reverse transcription used 450 to 650 ng RNA and constant-region primers for alpha and beta. Using multiplexing indices, alpha and beta chain libraries were generated apart by chain-specific third strand synthesis. TCRdb analysed the 5' RACE reads with MiXCR anew, one entry per CDR3 protein. The sample has some 9,800 distinct CDR3 sequences, 7.5% to 9% seen once. With 0 bases removed from V and 6 bases from J, the gap between germline ends came to 8 bases. Germline CDR1 reads SGDLS; CDR2 reads YYNGEE. The CDR3 runs to 13 residues. All unsorted peripheral T cells were captured because whole blood was used without fractionation.

This TCR came from an adult in good health. The gene calls are TRBV9 and TRBJ2-3, with unresolved D. What was sequenced was blood. The CDR3 loop reads CASSVGVSDTQYF. The CDR3 nucleotides read TGTGCCAGCAGCGTAGGGGTCTCCGATACGCAGTATTTT.